The T cell receptor beta chain described here comes from a study of T cells in Graves' hyperthyroidism and ophthalmopathy. Whole-study findings and limits: Peripheral blood also featured most of the thyroid clonotypes expanded above 0.001.

This CDR3 region has 15 residues. Trimming cost V 6 bases and J 2 bases; bases outside gene matches: 7. CDR1 and CDR2 from the germline V gene are KGHSH and LQKENI. What was amplified from RNA transcripts were TCR beta CDR3 regions. HTBI primers were used for first-round RT-PCR of the TCR CDR3. TCRdb reanalysed the multiplex PCR reads using MiXCR and keeps one entry per CDR3 protein. The sample has more than 650,000 distinct CDR3 sequences, 12% to 15% seen once. This clonotype was counted at least ten times. Its antigen is not identified. The definition of stable Graves' hyperthyroidism was no ophthalmopathy progression within 18 months. The hyperthyroidism patients had all been newly diagnosed, and their disease duration was under 2 months. Their ages ranged from 18 to 65 years. The authors took PBMCs from 10 ml fresh peripheral blood.

The V call is TRBV18, the J call TRBJ2-3; the match to TRBD1 covers 8 bases. The TCR sequence derives from a woman between 18 and 29 years old with Graves' hyperthyroidism. Sequencing was done on a sample of blood. The CDR3 sequence is CASSPWTGITDTQYF. CDR3 nucleotides: TGTGCCAGCTCGCCTTGGACAGGGATCACAGATACGCAGTATTTT.